This T cell receptor beta chain was profiled in a study of blood T cell repertoires in COVID-19. At the level of the study: The samples span acute and convalescent COVID-19 from the United States, Italy and Spain. Sample material is recorded as cDNA or gDNA derived from T cells, B-cell-depleted T cells, or PBMCs.

As handled by the study authors: Nucleated cell number was recorded as an estimate derived from reference gene primer amplification. Libraries were prepared by immunoSEQ multiplex PCR; TCRdb keeps only in-frame clonotypes and omits some of them. V and J calls and clone size are those listed in that table; D and trimming were worked out from the DNA. The sample lists 70,000 to 90,000 clones; roughly 79% were seen once. By share, this clone ranks as medium-sized. V gave up 4 bases and J gave up 3 bases, with 12 bases separating them. Per germline, CDR1 MGHRA and CDR2 YSYEKL. This CDR3 is 14 amino acids long.

This chain joins TRBV4-1 and TRBJ1-1, with D possibly TRBD1 on 5 matching bases. The specimen was peripheral blood. This TCR was recovered from a human donor in a cohort sampled during active COVID-19. CDR3 sequence reads: CASSPLWGDTEAFF. The CDR3 DNA sequence: TGCGCCAGCAGCCCGCTTTGGGGCGACACTGAAGCTTTCTTT.